This TCR beta chain was identified during a study of response to subunit inactivated influenza vaccine. The table lists this clonotype with a few counts. Via MiXCR, TCRdb re-called the RT-PCR reads, giving one row per CDR3 protein. This table holds about 780,000 distinct CDR3 sequences, approximately 18% found once. The CDR3 is made up of 17 amino acids. V was shortened by 2 bases and J by 2 bases, with 16 bases between the two germline ends. Germline V CDR1 and CDR2: SGHAT, FQNNGV. This receptor was taken from a man aged 45-60 years who received an inactivated influenza vaccine. The chain joins TRBV11-2 to TRBJ2-1, with D possibly TRBD1 on 6 matching bases. The material was PBMCs from blood, obtained about 5 days after vaccination. For the CDR3, the DNA is TGTGCCAGCAGCTTATTTAGCTTGGACAGCCCCTACAATGAGCAGTTCTTC. Residues: CASSLFSLDSPYNEQFF.